This TCR beta chain was sequenced during a study of vaccination and CD4 T cells after COVID-19. Study details: The cells were exposed to overlapping spike peptides originating from SARS-CoV-2, HCoV-NL63, HCoV-OC43 and HCoV-229E for stimulation.

This CDR3 is 12 amino acids long. The V and J ends lost 6 bases and 10 bases respectively, with 15 bases between them. CDR1 MNHEY and CDR2 SVGEGT come from the germline V gene. Study-wide findings and caveats: Vaccine-specific clones numbering 304 of 307 showed spike mono-reactivity in convalescent patients.

Concerning this clonotype itself: Its antigen is unidentified.

Indicated treatment: roughly ten-day PBMC culture with coronavirus spike peptide pools or control peptides (ViraFEST assay). ViraFEST stimulated the growth of antigen-specific T cells using peptide pools and subsequently profiled their TCRs by sequencing. Sequencing of DNA taken from cultured CD4+ T cells relied on the Oncomine TCR Beta short-read assay. CD4+ T cells were cultured, and genomic DNA was extracted from them. TCRdb passed the PCR reads through MiXCR, listing each CDR3 protein once. The table records around 15,000 distinct CDR3 sequences, about 73% of them present only once. The genes are TRBV6-2 or TRBV6-3 and TRBJ1-2; a weak D match, TRBD1 (6 bases). The source is a human donor who had recovered from COVID-19. Material: CD4+ T cells from blood, cultured in vitro. The CDR3 region is CASSPPTGFYTF. In nucleotides, the CDR3 is TGTGCCAGCAGCCCCCCGACAGGATTCTACACCTTC.